This is a list of T cell receptor beta chains from one sample in a study of cytomegalovirus exposure and HLA in healthy donors. The data were produced by immunoSEQ multiplex PCR, yet TCRdb's version contains in-frame clones alone and is incomplete. The data hold over 150,000 clones, with roughly 80% observed a single time. Sequencing used PBMCs. The receptor source for this set is a young man in good health and CMV-seropositive. Both conserved end residues are trimmed from each CDR3.

V: TRBV30
CDR3: AWSLGLAGLEQF

V: TRBV5-4
CDR3: ASSPAGRLAGPHNEQF

V: TRBV5-1
CDR3: ASSLVPRGNTEAF

V: TRBV4-3
CDR3: ASSQRTNQDTQY

V: TRBV9
CDR3: ASSGTGTTYNEQF

V: TRBV28
CDR3: ASTTGPYYGYT

V: TRBV4-3
CDR3: ASSQDLRASTDTQY

V: TRBV6-1
CDR3: ASSEALPSGGTYEQY

V: TRBV7-2
CDR3: ASSSTRDSFTEAF

V: TRBV5-1
CDR3: ASSLGQPGDTQY

V: TRBV7-9
CDR3: ASRGGAGNTIY

V: TRBV5-4
CDR3: ASSLGRGVRDTQY

V: TRBV4-1
CDR3: ASSQATGGTDTGELF

V: TRBV5-4
CDR3: ASSTSRRETQY

V: TRBV5-1
CDR3: ASSDRAGTDTQY

V: TRBV5-1
CDR3: ASSLGTMEEKLF

V: TRBV19
CDR3: ASSIDLGQLNTEAF

V: TRBV30
CDR3: AYRVGGRADTQY

V: TRBV6-1
CDR3: ASSEASAGPGGEQF

V: TRBV6-5
CDR3: ASSYSLYRGTEAF

V: TRBV6-5
CDR3: ASRSGTGKDYEQY

V: TRBV11-2
CDR3: ASSLGAGHTGELF

V: TRBV27
CDR3: ASSFNSGANVLT

V: TRBV27
CDR3: ASRRVAATNEKLF

V: TRBV11-2
CDR3: ASSRPGSGRSSYNEQF

V: TRBV9
CDR3: ASSVVGRELF

V: TRBV29-1
CDR3: SAGTTDTQY

V: TRBV27
CDR3: ASKTTGGVGSEQY

V: TRBV5-1
CDR3: ASSVKRDGYT

V: TRBV7-9
CDR3: ASSPVGAKTNEKLF

V: TRBV5-4
CDR3: ASTPGVAPNEQF

V: TRBV6-1
CDR3: ASSLGDTQY

V: TRBV5-1
CDR3: ASSSGTQGETQY

V: TRBV18
CDR3: ASSPGTGRHANTEAF

V: TRBV27
CDR3: ASSSGFTEAF

V: TRBV30
CDR3: AWSGGGNTIY

V: TRBV5-1
CDR3: ASSLAPGTGDYEQY

V: TRBV7-9
CDR3: ASSFTGAPTYEQY

V: TRBV9
CDR3: ASSALGLLTDTQY

V: TRBV6-1
CDR3: ASSATGGTIGYGYT

V: TRBV5-1
CDR3: ASSLGGLAIQETQY

V: TRBV28
CDR3: ASSRGRGGDYEQY

V: TRBV6-1
CDR3: ASRDSATRNQPQH

V: TRBV11-3
CDR3: ASSLGTGGGKSNEQF

V: TRBV6-4
CDR3: ASSDTSRGTEAF

V: TRBV18
CDR3: ASSPGRYNEQF

V: TRBV11-2
CDR3: ASSSTGGQAF

V: TRBV15
CDR3: ATSSGSTGELF

V: TRBV30
CDR3: AWNRVHGYT

V: TRBV29-1
CDR3: SGGLGSGGNEQF

V: TRBV4-3
CDR3: ASSQDGQGNQPQH

V: TRBV19
CDR3: ASSWAGGETDTQY

V: TRBV6-1
CDR3: ASSREDSMNTEAF

V: TRBV7-9
CDR3: ASSLGVKIGGLF

V: TRBV5-1
CDR3: ASSLAPGTGGNEQY

V: TRBV25-1
CDR3: ASSASRTGGNLY

V: TRBV7-8
CDR3: ASSLVLSEQY

V: TRBV5-1
CDR3: ASSDRTGNTGELF

V: TRBV7-6
CDR3: ASSETSGIGEQY